A selection of T cell receptor beta chains follows, all from one sample in a study of cytomegalovirus exposure and HLA in healthy donors. The assay was immunoSEQ multiplex PCR, and TCRdb's table has in-frame clones only and misses some. In the table there are roughly 140,000 clones, about 80% of which are singletons. What was sequenced was PBMCs. The source of these receptors is a man between 35 and 55 years old in good health and CMV-seronegative. Each CDR3 is given with its conserved first and last residue. D genes are given only for firm matches. For some rows the clone size is stated as once, few or many, or as a class when expanded; others skip it.

size: .
V: TRBV5-1
J: TRBJ2-7
D: TRBD2
DNA: TGCGCCAGCAGCTTAAGGCTAGCGGGGGACGAGCAGTACTTC
CDR3: CASSLRLAGDEQYF

size: .
V: TRBV7-2
J: TRBJ2-7
D: .
DNA: TGTGCCAGCAGCTTAGACAGGGCATACGAGCAGTACTTC
CDR3: CASSLDRAYEQYF

size: once
V: TRBV4-3
J: TRBJ1-2
D: .
DNA: TGCGCCAGCAGCCAAGATCAAACGGGGAGGGGAGGCTACACCTTC
CDR3: CASSQDQTGRGGYTF

size: .
V: TRBV6-1
J: TRBJ1-1
D: TRBD1
DNA: TGTGCCAGCAGTGAATCGACAGGGGGCACTGAAGCTTTCTTT
CDR3: CASSESTGGTEAFF

size: .
V: TRBV27
J: TRBJ1-2
D: .
DNA: TGTGCCAGCAGTCGGGGAATGAACTATGGCTACACCTTC
CDR3: CASSRGMNYGYTF

size: .
V: TRBV19
J: TRBJ1-1
D: TRBD1
DNA: TGTGCCAGTATCCAGATGGGACAGGGAGTGAGCAACACTGAAGCTTTCTTT
CDR3: CASIQMGQGVSNTEAFF

size: .
V: TRBV2
J: TRBJ2-7
D: TRBD1
DNA: TGTGCCAGCAGTTGGGACAGCACGCAGTACTTC
CDR3: CASSWDSTQYF

size: .
V: TRBV5-1
J: TRBJ2-7
D: TRBD1
DNA: TGCGCCAGCAGCGTCGGGACAGGGTTATACGAGCAGTACTTC
CDR3: CASSVGTGLYEQYF

size: .
V: TRBV6-1
J: TRBJ2-1
D: TRBD1
DNA: TGTGCCACTAGGACAGGGGCCCATGAGCAGTTCTTC
CDR3: CATRTGAHEQFF

size: .
V: TRBV28
J: TRBJ2-7
D: TRBD2
DNA: TGTGCCAGCAGTCAACCTCCGGGGACTAGCGGGGGCCTCTACGAGCAGTACTTC
CDR3: CASSQPPGTSGGLYEQYF

size: .
V: TRBV9
J: TRBJ2-2
D: .
DNA: TGTGCCAGCAGTTATGTGGGCGCGAACACCGGGGAGCTGTTTTTT
CDR3: CASSYVGANTGELFF

size: .
V: TRBV10-3
J: TRBJ2-5
D: TRBD1
DNA: TGTGCCATCAGTGGGCCGCAGACAGGGGGCGAAGAGACCCAGTACTTC
CDR3: CAISGPQTGGEETQYF

size: .
V: TRBV5-6
J: TRBJ2-5
D: .
DNA: TGTGCCAGCAGCTTGGATAAGACTCAGTACTTC
CDR3: CASSLDKTQYF

size: .
V: TRBV19
J: TRBJ1-4
D: TRBD1
DNA: TGTGCCAGTAGTTCCGGGGGACAGTTTGAAAAACTGTTTTTT
CDR3: CASSSGGQFEKLFF

size: once
V: TRBV5-6
J: TRBJ2-7
D: TRBD1
DNA: TGTGCCAGCAGCTTGGGACAGGGCGGGTCCTACGAGCAGTACTTC
CDR3: CASSLGQGGSYEQYF

size: .
V: TRBV7-2
J: TRBJ2-3
D: .
DNA: TGTGCCAGCAGCTTAAGGAGGGGCACAGATACGCAGTATTTT
CDR3: CASSLRRGTDTQYF

size: .
V: TRBV4-1
J: TRBJ2-1
D: TRBD1
DNA: TGCGCCAGCAGGATTGAACAGGGGGCTTTCTATGAGCAGTTCTTC
CDR3: CASRIEQGAFYEQFF

size: .
V: TRBV6-1
J: TRBJ2-1
D: TRBD2
DNA: TGTGCCAGCAGTGAAGCGGGACTAGCGGGGGGATATGAGCAGTTCTTC
CDR3: CASSEAGLAGGYEQFF

size: .
V: TRBV6-6
J: TRBJ1-5
D: .
DNA: TGTGCCAGCAGCCGAGGCTGGAGTAGCAATCAGCCCCAGCATTTT
CDR3: CASSRGWSSNQPQHF

size: .
V: TRBV28
J: TRBJ1-3
D: TRBD1
DNA: TGTGCCAGCAGAAGGGACAGCTCAAGAAACACCATATATTTT
CDR3: CASRRDSSRNTIYF

size: .
V: TRBV19
J: TRBJ1-4
D: .
DNA: TGTGCCAGTAGTATGGCAGGTCGTACTAATGAAAAACTGTTTTTT
CDR3: CASSMAGRTNEKLFF

size: .
V: TRBV2
J: TRBJ2-7
D: TRBD1
DNA: TGTGCCAGCAGAGGACAGGGGTTAACCTTC
CDR3: CASRGQGLTF

size: .
V: TRBV6-6
J: TRBJ1-4
D: TRBD1
DNA: TGTGCCAGCACAGGGGGCGTTACAACTAATGAAAAACTGTTTTTT
CDR3: CASTGGVTTNEKLFF

size: .
V: TRBV7-9
J: TRBJ2-1
D: .
DNA: TGTGCCAGCAGCTCTTACAGTTACAATGAGCAGTTCTTC
CDR3: CASSSYSYNEQFF

size: .
V: TRBV5-1
J: TRBJ2-7
D: TRBD2
DNA: TGCGCCAGCGGAGCGGGGGGGGCGACCTACGAGCAGTACTTC
CDR3: CASGAGGATYEQYF

size: .
V: TRBV9
J: TRBJ2-3
D: .
DNA: TGTGCCAGCAGCGCTGCGGATACGCAGTATTTT
CDR3: CASSAADTQYF